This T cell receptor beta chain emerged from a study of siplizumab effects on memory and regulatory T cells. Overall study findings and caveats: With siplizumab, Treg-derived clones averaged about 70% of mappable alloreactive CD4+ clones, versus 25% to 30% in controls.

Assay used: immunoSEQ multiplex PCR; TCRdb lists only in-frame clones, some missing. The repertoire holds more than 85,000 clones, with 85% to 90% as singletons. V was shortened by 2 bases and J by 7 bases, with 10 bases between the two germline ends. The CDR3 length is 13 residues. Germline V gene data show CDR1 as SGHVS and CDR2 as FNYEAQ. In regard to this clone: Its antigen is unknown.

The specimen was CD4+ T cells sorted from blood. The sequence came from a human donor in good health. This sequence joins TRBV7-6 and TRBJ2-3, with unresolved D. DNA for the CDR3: TGTGCCAGCAGCTTATCTACTCGGAATACGCAGTATTTT. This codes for CASSLSTRNTQYF.